Many counts were recorded for the clone carrying this T cell receptor (beta chain). Its antigen remains unknown. This CDR3 spans 19 amino acids. V was pared by 5 bases and J by 2 bases, with 26 bases between. Germline V CDR1 and CDR2: MNHEY, SVGAGI. This sample is part of a study of T cells after yellow fever vaccination. General observations from the study: Researchers report a weaker secondary response that nonetheless peaked faster, day 5 versus 15.

In TCRdb, the 5' RACE reads were re-called with MiXCR into one record per CDR3 protein. The sample consists of some 300,000 distinct CDR3 sequences, around 3.6% of them appearing once. This material consisted of PBMCs, taken on the day of the yellow fever booster vaccination. The chain uses TRBV6-5 and TRBJ2-3; no firm D call. The receptor was derived from a man aged 18 to 30 who received the YFV17D yellow fever vaccine. Here the CDR3 reads CASSPRTFPGPNPTDTQYF. DNA of the CDR3: TGTGCCAGCAGTCCACGGACCTTCCCGGGCCCGAATCCCACAGATACGCAGTATTTT.